The subject of this entry is one T cell receptor (beta chain). Its specificity is unknown. This sample is drawn from a study of T cell responses to AZD1222 COVID-19 vaccine. Assay used: immunoSEQ multiplex PCR; TCRdb lists only in-frame clones, some missing. The sample has approximately 140,000 clones, 85% to 95% seen once; the top ten hold 1.5% to 2%. Whole-study findings and limits: There were vaccine-associated CD4 TCRs across spike, dominant at 160-218 and 743-854. Females outnumbered males among donors, who were mostly white British; clonal diversity was possibly underestimated. Repertoires were collected only later (after the peak T cell response had occurred). A rise in Spike-specific TCR breadth and depth followed two AZD1222 doses.

The germline V gene has CDR1 KGHDR and CDR2 SFDVKD. V lost 3 bases, J lost 0 bases, and 7 bases lay in between. There are 15 residues in the CDR3. The chain is built from TRBV24-1 and TRBJ2-2; D may be TRBD1 (5 bases). The TCR was taken from an adult in good health. The material was peripheral blood, obtained on day 0 of AZD1222 vaccination. CDR3 in amino acids: CATSDPRANTGELFF. The CDR3 nucleotides are TGTGCCACCAGTGATCCCAGGGCGAACACCGGGGAGCTGTTTTTT.